The present T cell receptor beta chain was sequenced within a study of regulatory T cells in long-lasting Graves disease. The germline V gene has CDR1 SGHVS and CDR2 FNYEAQ. The CDR3 spans 16 residues. HTBI primers from iRepertoire and Arm-PCR of CDR3 regions yielded the TCR beta libraries. Each CDR3 protein gets one entry after TCRdb re-called the multiplex PCR reads with MiXCR. The sample yields roughly 700,000 distinct CDR3 sequences, about 30% seen once. As for this clonotype: The antigen is unknown. At one of its ends the junction is not consistent with the germline gene, which may arise from a read error.

The sample's time point: persistent/refractory GD, antithyroid drugs over 5 years with positive TRAb. The TCR library was made from RNA extracted from PBMCs. A peripheral blood sample, roughly 8.7 milliliters in volume, was drawn into EDTA tubes. Overall study results and limits: TCR diversity in persistent Graves' patients was below that of newly diagnosed ones.

The TCR sequence derives from a female donor with Graves disease. The sequenced sample was peripheral blood mononuclear cells (PBMCs), obtained when the disease was refractory, from a patient treated with antithyroid drugs. The J gene is TRBJ1-4, the V gene TRBV7-6, with 10 nucleotides matching TRBD1. CDR3: CASGLVGTGENEKLFF. CDR3 coding DNA: TGTGCCAGCGGCTTAGTGGGGACAGGGGAAAATGAAAAACTGTTTTTT.